This passage covers 5 T cell receptor beta chains from one sample sequenced in a study of cytomegalovirus exposure and HLA in healthy donors (TCRdb year 2017). Libraries were constructed by the immunoSEQ multiplex PCR assay. A mixture of 60 forward primers for TCR Vbeta segments and 13 reverse primers for TCR Jbeta segments was used in the multiplex PCR. TCRdb obtained this table from immuneACCESS and retained in-frame rearrangements with V and J assigned. These tables miss some clones; where compared with another copy, unresolved V genes account for less than half of the shortfall, and the remainder is unexplained. The sample table lists about 160,000 clones, about four fifths of them with a count of one. Jointly, the top ten make up approximately 4.8% of the sample. The sequencing sample was made of PBMCs. The origin of the receptors is a man aged 30 to 39 in good health and CMV-seronegative.

The chain has TRBV20-1 and TRBJ1-1; D not certain. V was cut by 3 bases and J by 6 bases, with 8 bases left in between. Germline V gene sequence: CDR1 DFQATT, CDR2 SNEGSKA (reference sequence). The CDR3 is made up of 11 amino acids. The CDR3 protein is CSARARSEAFF. For the CDR3, the DNA is TGCAGTGCTAGGGCCAGGTCTGAAGCTTTCTTT.

The gene calls are TRBV19 and TRBJ2-3, with D perhaps TRBD1 (6 bases). The CDR3 consists of 13 residues. CDR1 LNHDA and CDR2 SQIVND come from the germline V gene (reference sequence). V was pared by 11 bases and J by 8 bases, with 20 bases between. CDR3 loop: CALRDKEVGTQYF. The CDR3 bases are TGTGCCCTCCGGGACAAAGAAGTAGGTACGCAGTATTTT.

V gene TRBV10-3 combines with J gene TRBJ2-3; D remains unclear. The V end lost 0 bases, the J end lost 5 bases, and 12 bases lay between the germline ends. The CDR3 covers 15 residues. Germline CDR1 reads ENHRY; CDR2 reads SYGVKD. This CDR3 is CAISESGRMRDTQYF. The CDR3 nucleotides read TGTGCCATCAGTGAGTCAGGCAGGATGAGAGATACGCAGTATTTT.

The gene calls are TRBV4-2 and TRBJ1-4, with D unresolved. CDR3 size: 15 residues. CDR1 and CDR2 (germline): LGHNA, YNFKEQ. V was pared by 8 bases and J by 0 bases, with 13 bases between. In DNA form, the CDR3 reads TGTGCCAGCCGACCTTGGGGAGCAACTAATGAAAAACTGTTTTTT. Its protein is CASRPWGATNEKLFF.

The genes are TRBV5-1 and TRBJ1-2, with 7 bases aligning to TRBD1. The CDR3 spans 14 residues. Trimming removed 4 bases from V and 0 bases from J; junction bases left unmatched: 3. Germline-derived CDR1 and CDR2 are SGHRS and YFSETQ. DNA for the CDR3: TGCGCCAGCAGCCTAGGGACAGCTAACTATGGCTACACCTTC. Its translation is CASSLGTANYGYTF.